This T cell receptor (beta chain) was sequenced for a study of regulatory T cells in long-lasting Graves disease. Indicated time point: newly diagnosed GD, antithyroid drugs for less than 3 months. Making the TCR library involved RNA that had been extracted from PBMCs. From an endocrinology department in Xi'an, China, came the patients. This clonotype has a handful of counts. Construction of the TCR beta libraries employed iRepertoire HTBI primers in conjunction with Arm-PCR of CDR3 regions. MiXCR, applied by TCRdb to the multiplex PCR reads, yields one record per CDR3 protein. The sample lists under 400,000 distinct CDR3 sequences; around 15% were seen once. These data were also filed under a second study, of T cells in Graves' hyperthyroidism and ophthalmopathy. Per that study: Peripheral blood also featured most of the thyroid clonotypes expanded above 0.001.

The receptor was derived from a man in his forties with Graves disease. The input for sequencing was peripheral blood mononuclear cells (PBMCs), taken at new diagnosis, from a patient treated with antithyroid drugs.

The chain's CDR3 is CASNYRQPSSYEQYF. The CDR3 DNA reads TGTGCCAGCAACTACCGACAGCCGAGCTCCTACGAGCAGTACTTC. The chain employs TRBV6-1 and TRBJ2-7, with a possible D match to TRBD1 (5 bases). The CDR3 covers 15 residues. V gave up 7 bases and J gave up 0 bases, with 16 bases separating them. The germline V gene has CDR1 MNHNS and CDR2 SASEGT.